This TCR beta chain was recorded in a study of response to subunit inactivated influenza vaccine. Study-level points and caveats: Authors suggested few new T cells are recruited by each seasonal influenza vaccination.

The CDR3 length is 14 residues. The germline gives CDR1 LGHDT, CDR2 YNNKEL (reference sequence). The junction had 10 bases not matched to a gene; V was cut back by 6 bases and J by 8 bases. TCRdb recomputed calls from the RT-PCR reads with MiXCR, one row per CDR3 protein. This sample has over 650,000 distinct CDR3 sequences, with roughly 18% found just once. Only one count was recorded for this clonotype. Its matching antigen is unknown. The sequence was obtained from a man over 45 who received an inactivated influenza vaccine. This rearrangement joins TRBV3-1 to TRBJ1-1, with 9 bases that match TRBD1. Sequences were derived from PBMCs from blood, sampled 5 to 6 days after vaccination. The chain's CDR3 is CASRPRETGGEAFF. CDR3 DNA: TGTGCCAGCAGGCCAAGGGAGACAGGGGGAGAAGCTTTCTTT.